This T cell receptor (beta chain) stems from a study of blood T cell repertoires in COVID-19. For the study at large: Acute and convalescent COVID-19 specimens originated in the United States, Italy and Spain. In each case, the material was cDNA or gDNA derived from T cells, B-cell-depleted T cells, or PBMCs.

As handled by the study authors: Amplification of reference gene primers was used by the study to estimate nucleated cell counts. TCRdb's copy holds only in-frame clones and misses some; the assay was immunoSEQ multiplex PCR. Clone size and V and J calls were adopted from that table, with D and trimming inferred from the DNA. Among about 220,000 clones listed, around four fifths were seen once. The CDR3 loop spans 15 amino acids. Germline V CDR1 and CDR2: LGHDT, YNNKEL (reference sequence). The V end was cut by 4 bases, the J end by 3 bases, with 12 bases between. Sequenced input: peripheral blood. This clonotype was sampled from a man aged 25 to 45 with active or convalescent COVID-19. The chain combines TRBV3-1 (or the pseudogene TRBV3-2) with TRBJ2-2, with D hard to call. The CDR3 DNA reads TGTGCCAGCAGCCCGAGCGCTTTGGACACCGGGGAGCTGTTTTTT. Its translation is CASSPSALDTGELFF.